This T cell receptor (beta chain) was retrieved from a study of regulatory T cells. Broader study findings: Regulatory T cells showed the strongest V-J pair restriction and V/J gene skewing among patient repertoires. Hydrophobic residues at CDR3 positions 6 and 7 were enriched in conventional CD4+ T cells of CD3G-deficient patients.

Two CD3G-deficient patients had more severe autoimmunity; all had some. Patients, 2 to 39 years old, had expanded memory T-cell proportions. On this clone itself: Antigen specificity is unknown.

The primer mix had 52 TRBV and 13 TRBJ primers. Libraries were prepared by immunoSEQ multiplex PCR; TCRdb keeps only in-frame clonotypes and omits some of them. The sample holds some 29,000 clones; around 93% are singletons and the top ten take about 1.6%. The J segment lost 3 bases and the V segment lost 5 bases, leaving 3 bases of the junction unmatched. CDR3 length: 14 amino acids. Germline V gives CDR1 MDHEN, CDR2 SYDVKM. The gene calls are TRBV28 and TRBJ2-1; 8 bases are a match to TRBD2. The sequence was obtained from a person between 18 and 30 years old with CD3G deficiency. Sequencing was carried out using conventional CD4+ T cells sorted from blood. CDR3 region: CASSRGGSYNEQFF. Written as DNA, the CDR3 is TGTGCCAGCAGTCGGGGGGGGAGCTACAATGAGCAGTTCTTC.